This T cell receptor (beta chain) was captured in a study of blood T cells in healthy people across ages. Points from the study as a whole: Among long-lived donors, naive CD4+ cells were more numerous and diversity higher than in aged donors. The study could not conclusively compare naive and antigen-experienced cells, given its unsorted PBMCs.

CDR3 size: 13 residues. V lost 7 bases and J lost 5, with 14 bases in between. CDR1 and CDR2 from the germline V gene are MNHEY and SVGAGI. As to this clonotype: No antigen is known for it.

Together with a sample-barcoded 5' primer, a J-beta primer mix was included in a second PCR lasting roughly 6 to 12 cycles. TCRdb re-analysed the 5' RACE reads in MiXCR, keeping a single row per CDR3 protein. Here the sample spans roughly 1.5 million distinct CDR3 sequences, less than 45% being singletons. The sequencing input was blood. The chain joins TRBV6-5 to TRBJ1-1; D possibly corresponds to TRBD1 (6 bases). This receptor was taken from a woman younger than 30 in good health. The CDR3 DNA reads as TGTGCCAGCAACCAAGGACAGTCAACTGAAGCTTTCTTT. Translated, it gives CASNQGQSTEAFF.